The next 19 T cell receptor beta chains were all read from a single sample in a study of CD8 T cells in Susac syndrome. Reverse transcription of roughly 0.45 to 1 ug RNA used random hexamers. TCRdb reprocessed the immunoSEQ multiplex PCR reads via MiXCR and lists one record per CDR3 protein. The profile covers fewer than 80,000 distinct CDR3 sequences, with approximately 94% appearing a single time and about 0.47% taken by the ten largest. Sequenced: CD8+ T cells from PBMCs. The receptors derive from a human donor with Susac syndrome.

J is TRBJ1-1 and V is TRBV6-2 or TRBV6-3; D gene unclear. The CDR3 contains 14 residues. With 2 bases removed from V and 0 bases from J, the gap between germline ends came to 7 bases. Germline V gene data show CDR1 as MNHEY and CDR2 as SVGEGT. CDR3: CASSYPSLNTEAFF. In DNA form, the CDR3 reads TGTGCCAGCAGTTACCCGTCCTTGAACACTGAAGCTTTCTTT.

The chain uses TRBV10-3 and TRBJ2-5; D not certain. Trimming shortened V by 0 bases and J by 3 bases, and 8 bases separated the two germline ends. The germline V gene encodes CDR1 ENHRY and CDR2 SYGVKD. CDR3 length: 14 amino acids. The CDR3 DNA reads TGTGCCATCAGTGAGTCGGGTAGCAAAGAGACCCAGTACTTC. Residues: CAISESGSKETQYF.

The V call is TRBV7-9, the J call TRBJ2-1; 11 positions agree with TRBD1. This CDR3 is built from 15 residues. V lost 1 base to trimming and J lost 8 bases; unmatched junction nucleotides: 4. Per the germline V gene, CDR1 is SEHNR and CDR2 is FQNEAQ (reference sequence). The CDR3 here is CASSLGTGGMDEQFF. For the CDR3, the DNA is TGTGCCAGCAGCTTAGGGACAGGGGGCATGGATGAGCAGTTCTTC.

The chain links TRBV28 to TRBJ2-5; D is possibly TRBD2 (5 bases). The CDR3 consists of 14 residues. The V and J ends lost 4 bases and 4 bases respectively, with 13 bases between them. The germline gives CDR1 MDHEN, CDR2 SYDVKM. The CDR3 bases are TGTGCCAGCAGTTCGAGCGGCGGCGGAGAGACCCAGTACTTC. Its protein product is CASSSSGGGETQYF. The variable domain in full, completed from reference TRBV28 and TRBJ2-5, reads DVKVTQSSRYLVKRTGEKVFLECVQDMDHENMFWYRQDPGLGLRLIYFSYDVKMKEKGDIPEGYSVSREKKERFSLILESASTNQTSMYLCASSSSGGGETQYFGPGTRLLVL.

The CDR3 protein is CASSLGVGQDTEAFF. CDR3 nucleotide sequence: TGTGCCAGCAGTTTGGGAGTGGGGCAGGACACTGAAGCTTTCTTT. The rearrangement links TRBV28 to TRBJ1-1; a weak D match, TRBD1 (5 bases). The V gene lost 3 bases and the J gene lost 3 bases, with 14 bases spanning the gap. Germline V gives CDR1 MDHEN, CDR2 SYDVKM. There are 15 residues in the CDR3.

The chain has TRBV9 and TRBJ2-1, with TRBD2 matching over 7 bases. This CDR3 is 16 amino acids long. V trimming: 3 bases; J trimming: 7 bases; junction bases outside the gene matches: 13. CDR1 is SGDLS, CDR2 YYNGEE, per germline. The DNA of the CDR3 is TGTGCCAGCAGCGCATCGAAGGCGGGGGAAGGGAATGAGCAGTTCTTC. The encoded protein is CASSASKAGEGNEQFF.

This chain connects TRBV6-5 to TRBJ2-3; D call uncertain. Germline V CDR1 and CDR2: MNHEY, SVGAGI. Trimming shortened V by 6 bases and J by 0 bases, and 13 bases separated the two germline ends. CDR3 length: 15 amino acids. CDR3 residues: CASRPDGSSTDTQYF. CDR3 nucleotide sequence: TGTGCCAGCAGACCGGACGGATCTAGCACAGATACGCAGTATTTT.

CDR3 sequence: CASSLLNTGELFF. The CDR3 bases are TGTGCCAGCAGTCTATTAAACACCGGGGAGCTGTTTTTT. This chain uses TRBV5-6 with TRBJ2-2, with D hard to call. CDR1 and CDR2 (germline): SGHDT, YYEEEE. There are 13 residues in the CDR3. Trimming shortened V by 5 bases and J by 2 bases, and 7 bases separated the two germline ends.

The V and J genes are TRBV20-1 and TRBJ2-3, with TRBD2 matching over 7 bases. Trimming at V came to 0 bases and at J to 0 bases, leaving 6 bases not matched to a gene. Germline CDR1 is DFQATT and CDR2 is SNEGSKA (reference sequence). This CDR3 has 16 residues. In nucleotides, the CDR3 is TGCAGTGCTAGAGATCTCGGGGGGTCGAGCACAGATACGCAGTATTTT. As protein: CSARDLGGSSTDTQYF.

The chain combines TRBV29-1 with TRBJ2-7; D is perhaps TRBD1 or TRBD2 (5 bases each). The V end was cut by 5 bases, the J end by 2 bases, with 16 bases between. The CDR3 is made up of 14 amino acids. In germline, CDR1 is SQVTM, CDR2 ANQGSEA. CDR3 region: CSVRDPSEAYEQYF. CDR3 sequence (DNA): TGCAGCGTTAGGGACCCCTCGGAGGCCTACGAGCAGTACTTC.

The rearrangement joins TRBV28 to TRBJ2-7; the D gene could be TRBD1 or TRBD2 (6 bases each). V was shortened by 5 bases and J by 6 bases, with 14 bases between the two germline ends. CDR3 length equals 13 residues. CDR1 is MDHEN, CDR2 SYDVKM, per germline. The CDR3 bases are TGTGCCAGCAGTAACTCTGGGGGGCGCGAGCAGTACTTC. As protein: CASSNSGGREQYF. Together with reference TRBV28 and TRBJ2-7, the CDR3 gives the full variable domain: DVKVTQSSRYLVKRTGEKVFLECVQDMDHENMFWYRQDPGLGLRLIYFSYDVKMKEKGDIPEGYSVSREKKERFSLILESASTNQTSMYLCASSNSGGREQYFGPGTRLTVT.

This chain uses TRBV24-1 with TRBJ2-1; possibly TRBD2 for D (7 bases). This CDR3 has 14 amino acids. Germline values: CDR1 KGHDR, CDR2 SFDVKD. The V end was cut by 5 bases, the J end by 3 bases, with 10 bases between. The CDR3 DNA reads TGTGCCACCAGTGCGGGGGGCCGCTACAATGAGCAGTTCTTC. Encoded protein: CATSAGGRYNEQFF.

This CDR3 reads CASSKGTSGAQETQYF. CDR3 coding DNA: TGTGCCAGCAGCAAAGGGACTAGCGGGGCCCAAGAGACCCAGTACTTC. This chain links TRBV21-1 with TRBJ2-5; no DNA check was done on the table's D call, TRBD2. TRBV21-1 is tagged as a pseudogene. This CDR3 has 16 amino acids.

CDR3 sequence reads: CASSLWGRVGTDTQYF. The CDR3 coding sequence is TGTGCCAGCAGTTTATGGGGCCGGGTGGGCACAGATACGCAGTATTTT. The chain is built from TRBV12-3 or TRBV12-4 and TRBJ2-3, with D maybe TRBD1 (5 bases). V shed 2 bases and J shed 1 base, with 13 bases lying between them. The CDR3 runs to 16 residues.

The V and J genes are TRBV6-6 and TRBJ1-5; possibly TRBD1 for D (5 bases). Germline CDR1 is MNHNY and CDR2 is SVGAGI (reference sequence). CDR3 length: 15 residues. V lost 0 bases and J 0 bases, leaving 6 bases between the germline ends. The CDR3 reads CASSYSGGSNQPQHF. The CDR3 DNA sequence: TGTGCCAGCAGTTACTCGGGGGGTAGCAATCAGCCCCAGCATTTT.

The CDR3 DNA reads as TGTGCCAGCAGCGTTTTCTACAATGAGCAGTTCTTC. It yields the protein CASSVFYNEQFF. The rearrangement links TRBV9 to TRBJ2-1; D is uncertain. Trimming stripped 2 bases from V and 3 bases from J, with 3 bases between. Germline V lookup: CDR1 SGDLS, CDR2 YYNGEE. The CDR3 covers 12 residues.

The genes are TRBV11-3 and TRBJ1-5; 7 nucleotides agree with TRBD1. Germline CDR1 and CDR2: SGHNT and YENEEA. With V trimmed by 5 bases and J by 3 bases, 7 bases remained unmatched. CDR3 length: 15 amino acids. In DNA, the CDR3 is TGTGCCAGCAGCGCGCCGGGACAGCCCAATCAGCCCCAGCATTTT. This encodes CASSAPGQPNQPQHF.

The chain employs TRBV28 and TRBJ1-1, with D uncertain. The CDR3 spans 11 residues. V was cut by 6 bases and J by 11 bases, with 13 bases left in between. Germline V CDR1 and CDR2: MDHEN, SYDVKM. CDR3 coding DNA: TGTGCCAGCAGGTCTGCAGATTCCGCTTTCTTT. This sequence encodes CASRSADSAFF. The whole variable domain, filled in from reference TRBV28 and TRBJ1-1, reads DVKVTQSSRYLVKRTGEKVFLECVQDMDHENMFWYRQDPGLGLRLIYFSYDVKMKEKGDIPEGYSVSREKKERFSLILESASTNQTSMYLCASRSADSAFFGQGTRLTVV.

The rearrangement uses TRBV9 and TRBJ2-3; the match to TRBD2 covers 15 bases. The CDR3 is 18 residues long. CDR1 and CDR2 from the germline V gene are SGDLS and YYNGEE. V trimming: 4 bases; J trimming: 4 bases; junction bases outside the gene matches: 10. The DNA of the CDR3 is TGTGCCAGCAGCCCCCCCGGACTAGCGGGGGGGAGGGCAGATACGCAGTATTTT. Its protein product is CASSPPGLAGGRADTQYF.